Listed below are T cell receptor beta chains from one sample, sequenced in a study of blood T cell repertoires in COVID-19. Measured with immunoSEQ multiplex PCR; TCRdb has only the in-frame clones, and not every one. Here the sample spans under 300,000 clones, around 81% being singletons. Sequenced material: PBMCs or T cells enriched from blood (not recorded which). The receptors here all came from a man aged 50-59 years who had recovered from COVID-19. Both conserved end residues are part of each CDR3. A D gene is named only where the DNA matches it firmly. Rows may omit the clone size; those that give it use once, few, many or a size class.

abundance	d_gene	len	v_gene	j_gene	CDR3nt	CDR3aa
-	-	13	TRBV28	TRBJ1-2	TGTGCCAGCAGTCCACAGACGGACTATGGCTACACCTTC	CASSPQTDYGYTF
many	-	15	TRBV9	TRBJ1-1	TGTGCCAGCAGCCTTGGGCCAACAGGGCTCACTGAAGCTTTCTTT	CASSLGPTGLTEAFF
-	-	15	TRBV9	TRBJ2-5	TGTGCCAGCGGGGGGGGGCCGCTGCCGCAAGAGACCCAGTACTTC	CASGGGPLPQETQYF
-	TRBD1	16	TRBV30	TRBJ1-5	TGTGCCTGGAGTCCGGACAGGGGAGGAAGCAATCAGCCCCAGCATTTT	CAWSPDRGGSNQPQHF
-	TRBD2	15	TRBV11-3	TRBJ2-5	TGTGCCAGCAGCTTTGGCCTAGCGGGGTGGGAGACCCAGTACTTC	CASSFGLAGWETQYF
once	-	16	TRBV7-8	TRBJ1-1	TGTGCCAGCAGCTTAGCTGGCATAGGGGTGAACACTGAAGCTTTCTTT	CASSLAGIGVNTEAFF
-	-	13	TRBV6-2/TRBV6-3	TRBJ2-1	TGTGCCAGCAGTTCCAATTCCGGGACTCAGCAGTTCTTC	CASSSNSGTQQFF
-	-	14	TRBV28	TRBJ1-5	TGTGCCAGCAGTTCGTATAGCCTCAATCAGCCCCAGCATTTT	CASSSYSLNQPQHF
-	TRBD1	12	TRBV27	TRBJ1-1	TGTGCCAGCAGGACAGGGGTAACTGAAGCTTTCTTT	CASRTGVTEAFF
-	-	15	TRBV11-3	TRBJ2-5	TGTGCCAGCAGCTTAGAATCGCGGGGCGCGGAGACCCAGTACTTC	CASSLESRGAETQYF
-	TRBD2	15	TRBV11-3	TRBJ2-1	TGTGCCAGCAGCGGATCTAGCGGGGGCTACAATGAGCAGTTCTTC	CASSGSSGGYNEQFF
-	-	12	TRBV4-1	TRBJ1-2	TGCGCCAGCAGCCAAGTATGGGGCCGCTACACCTTC	CASSQVWGRYTF
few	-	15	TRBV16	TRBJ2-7	TGTGCCAGCAGCCAAATCTTTGGCGGGATGTACGAGCAGTACTTC	CASSQIFGGMYEQYF
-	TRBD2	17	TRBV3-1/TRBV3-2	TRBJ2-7	TGTGCCAGCAGCCACAGAGCGGGGGGACTACTACCCTACGAGCAGTACTTC	CASSHRAGGLLPYEQYF
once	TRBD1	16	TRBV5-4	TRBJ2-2	TGTGCCAGCAGCCCTAGGACAGGGGAGGACACCGGGGAGCTGTTTTTT	CASSPRTGEDTGELFF
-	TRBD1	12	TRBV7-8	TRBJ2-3	TGTGCCAGCGGCGCAGGGGGAGATACGCAGTATTTT	CASGAGGDTQYF
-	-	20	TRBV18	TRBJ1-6	TGTGCCAGCTCACCATCATCCGGGAACTACGCAAGCTCCTATAATTCACCCCTCCACTTT	CASSPSSGNYASSYNSPLHF
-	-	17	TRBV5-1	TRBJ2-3	TGCGCCAGCAGCCCGACAATCGTAAGGGGGGGCTCAGATACGCAGTATTTT	CASSPTIVRGGSDTQYF
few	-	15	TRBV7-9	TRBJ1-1	TGTGCCAGCAGCCCAGCAGGGTCGGCGAGCACTGAAGCTTTCTTT	CASSPAGSASTEAFF
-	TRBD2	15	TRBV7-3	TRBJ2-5	TGTGCCAGCAGCCCCGACGGGAGGACTTCAGAGACCCAGTACTTC	CASSPDGRTSETQYF
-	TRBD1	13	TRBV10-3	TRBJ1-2	TGTGCCATCGGAGGACAGGGGAACTATGGCTACACCTTC	CAIGGQGNYGYTF
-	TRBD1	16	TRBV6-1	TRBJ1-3	TGTGCCAGCAGTGCCTCTTGGACAGGGGCCGGAAACACCATATATTTT	CASSASWTGAGNTIYF
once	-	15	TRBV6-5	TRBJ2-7	TGTGCCAGTACGTCGGCTCGGGGAGCCGATTACGAGCAGTACTTC	CASTSARGADYEQYF
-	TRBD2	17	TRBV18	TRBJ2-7	TGTGCCAGCTCAGCCCAACCAGGGGGGACTAGCACCGCGGAGCAGTACTTC	CASSAQPGGTSTAEQYF
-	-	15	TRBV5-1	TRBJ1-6	TGCGCCAGCAGGGAAGGGGATTTTAGTAATTCACCCCTCCACTTT	CASREGDFSNSPLHF
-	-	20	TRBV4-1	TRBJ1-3	TGCGCCAGCAGCCAAGATCGCGGTTCCGAGAGAACCCGAACTGGAAACACCATATATTTT	CASSQDRGSERTRTGNTIYF
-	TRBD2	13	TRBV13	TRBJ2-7	TGTGCCAGCAGCGGCGGGACTAGCGGCGAGCAGTACTTC	CASSGGTSGEQYF
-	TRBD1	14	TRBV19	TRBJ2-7	TGTGCCACGGCGCACAGGGGGTTTTCCTACGAGCAGTACTTC	CATAHRGFSYEQYF
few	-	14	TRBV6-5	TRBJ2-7	TGTGCCAGCAGTAGTTTAACAGCTACCTACGAGCAGTACTTC	CASSSLTATYEQYF
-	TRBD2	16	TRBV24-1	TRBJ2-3	TGTGCCACCAGTGGTATAGCGGGAGGGTGGGCAGATACGCAGTATTTT	CATSGIAGGWADTQYF
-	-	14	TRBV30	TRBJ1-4	TGTGCCTGGAGTACCGGACATGCGCCCGTAAAACTGTTTTTT	CAWSTGHAPVKLFF
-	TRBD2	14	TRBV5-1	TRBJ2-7	TGCGCCAGCAGCAGCTATAGCGGGGGCTACGAGCAGTACTTC	CASSSYSGGYEQYF
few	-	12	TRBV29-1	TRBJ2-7	TGCAGCGTTGAAAGTCAGGGGCTCGAGCAGTACTTC	CSVESQGLEQYF
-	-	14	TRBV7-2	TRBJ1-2	TGTGCCAGCAGCCCTCGGGGAGGGGCCTATGGCTACACCTTC	CASSPRGGAYGYTF
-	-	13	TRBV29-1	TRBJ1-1	TGCAGCTACTCCGGGACTTCGTACACTGAAGCTTTCTTT	CSYSGTSYTEAFF
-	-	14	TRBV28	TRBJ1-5	TGTGCCAGCAGTTTTGAGTCTCACAATCAGCCCCAGCATTTT	CASSFESHNQPQHF
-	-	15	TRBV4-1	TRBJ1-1	TGCGCCAGCAGCCAAGGGTGGGCCATGAACACTGAAGCTTTCTTT	CASSQGWAMNTEAFF
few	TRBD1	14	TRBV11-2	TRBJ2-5	TGTGCCAGCAGCACCACAGGGGGCACAGAGACCCAGTACTTC	CASSTTGGTETQYF
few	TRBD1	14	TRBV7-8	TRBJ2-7	TGTGCCAGCAGCCGAGGGACAGGGGGGTTCAAGCAGTACTTC	CASSRGTGGFKQYF
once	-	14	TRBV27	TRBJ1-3	TGTGCCAGCAGTTCAGGGGTCGGTGGAAACACCATATATTTT	CASSSGVGGNTIYF
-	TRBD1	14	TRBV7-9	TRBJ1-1	TGTGCCAGCAGCAAAATGGACAGGCGCGGGGAAGCTTTCTTT	CASSKMDRRGEAFF
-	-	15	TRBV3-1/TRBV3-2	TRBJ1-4	TGTGCCAGCAGCATTTCAGGGGCGGGCAATGAAAAACTGTTTTTT	CASSISGAGNEKLFF
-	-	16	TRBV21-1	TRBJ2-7	TGTGCCAGCAGCAAAGAAACCGGGACATGTTCCTACGAGCAGTACTTC	CASSKETGTCSYEQYF
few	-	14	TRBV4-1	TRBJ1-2	TGCGCCAGCAGCCAAGATCGGGTGCCGGGGGGCTACACCTTC	CASSQDRVPGGYTF
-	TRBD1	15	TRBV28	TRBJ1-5	TGTGCCAGCACCTGGAGGGACAGGGGCAATCAGCCCCAGCATTTT	CASTWRDRGNQPQHF
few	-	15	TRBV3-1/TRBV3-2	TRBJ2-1	TGTGCCAGCAGCCCCTCGCCCGCTGGGGGGTATGAGCAGTTCTTC	CASSPSPAGGYEQFF